This is a list of T cell receptor beta chains from one sample in a study of identical twins. Via MiXCR, TCRdb re-called the 5' RACE reads, giving one row per CDR3 protein. The sample has hundreds of thousands of distinct CDR3 sequences; around 8.3% are singletons. These data also featured in a second study, about yellow fever vaccine responses in identical twins.

Sequenced material: PBMCs. The receptors were gathered from a woman between 18 and 29 years old in good health. Both conserved end residues are part of each CDR3. D genes are given only for firm matches. Size values are once, few and many counts, or a class for expanded clones, and some rows have none.

j_call clone_size d_call v_call cdr3_aa cdr3_nt
TRBJ2-2 - - TRBV6-5 CASRLQGNTGELFF TGTGCCAGCAGATTACAGGGGAACACCGGGGAGCTGTTTTTT
TRBJ2-3 - - TRBV11-1 CASGLSRRRFTDTQYF TGTGCCAGCGGCTTAAGTAGGCGGAGGTTCACAGATACGCAGTATTTT
TRBJ2-7 many - TRBV14 CASSQVGSDDYEQYF TGTGCCAGCAGCCAAGTTGGGTCAGATGATTACGAGCAGTACTTC
TRBJ2-3 few TRBD2 TRBV11-2 CASSSAHPGLAGESTDTQYF TGTGCCAGCAGTTCCGCTCATCCGGGACTAGCGGGGGAAAGCACAGATACGCAGTATTTT
TRBJ2-7 few - TRBV20-1 CSARDYDTGSYEQYF TGCAGTGCTAGAGATTATGACACGGGCTCCTACGAGCAGTACTTC
TRBJ2-3 - TRBD2 TRBV9 CASSVRAGGNTDTQYF TGTGCCAGCAGCGTTAGAGCGGGGGGCAACACAGATACGCAGTATTTT
TRBJ2-5 few - TRBV18 CASSPNEGRYTQETQYF TGTGCCAGCTCACCAAACGAGGGCCGCTACACCCAAGAGACCCAGTACTTC
TRBJ2-2 many - TRBV7-9 CASSPGDRWKELFF TGTGCCAGCAGCCCTGGGGACCGCTGGAAGGAGCTGTTTTTT
TRBJ2-7 few - TRBV5-4 CASRLAGGGPYEQYF TGTGCCAGCAGACTGGCAGGGGGAGGGCCCTACGAGCAGTACTTC
TRBJ2-7 - TRBD2 TRBV5-6 CASSPTGSGIYEQYF TGTGCCAGCAGTCCAACAGGTAGCGGGATCTACGAGCAGTACTTC
TRBJ2-1 many - TRBV7-2 CASSPPGLRLPSEQFF TGTGCCAGCAGCCCGCCGGGACTTCGCTTACCCAGTGAGCAGTTCTTC
TRBJ2-7 - TRBD1 TRBV4-1 CASSQDPGGQGNYEQYF TGCGCCAGCAGCCAAGATCCGGGCGGACAGGGGAACTACGAGCAGTACTTC
TRBJ2-5 many - TRBV5-1 CASSLGSGNQETQYF TGCGCCAGCAGCTTGGGAAGTGGTAACCAAGAGACCCAGTACTTC
TRBJ1-3 few TRBD1 TRBV6-1 CASGAQGTWTGNTIYF TGTGCCAGCGGGGCACAGGGGACCTGGACTGGAAACACCATATATTTT
TRBJ2-5 many TRBD2 TRBV28 CASSSSGGPETQYF TGTGCCAGCAGTTCATCGGGGGGGCCGGAGACCCAGTACTTC
TRBJ2-3 few - TRBV5-1 CASRRGGEIPQYF TGCGCCAGCCGCCGAGGGGGAGAAATACCGCAGTATTTT
TRBJ2-6 many - TRBV10-3 CAISDGATGANVLTF TGTGCCATCAGTGATGGTGCTACTGGGGCCAACGTCCTGACTTTC
TRBJ2-5 - TRBD1 TRBV6-2/TRBV6-3 CASSYSERLETGWKTQYF TGTGCCAGCAGTTACTCGGAGCGCTTAGAGACAGGGTGGAAGACCCAGTACTTC
TRBJ2-7 many - TRBV10-1 CASSEHGTYSYEQYF TGCGCCAGCAGTGAGCACGGGACCTACTCCTACGAGCAGTACTTC
TRBJ2-7 - TRBD1 TRBV29-1 CSVTRQGIYEQYF TGCAGCGTAACGCGACAGGGGATTTACGAGCAGTACTTC
TRBJ1-6 few TRBD1 TRBV2 CASSPGTGGSSPLHF TGTGCCAGCAGCCCTGGGACAGGGGGGTCCTCACCCCTCCACTTT
TRBJ1-5 few - TRBV12-3/TRBV12-4 CASSPPDRGQPQHF TGTGCCAGCAGTCCTCCCGACCGGGGTCAGCCCCAGCATTTT
TRBJ2-3 few TRBD2 TRBV5-1 CASSAASGRISDTQYF TGCGCCAGCAGCGCGGCTAGCGGGAGAATTTCAGATACGCAGTATTTT
TRBJ2-3 few - TRBV20-1 CSASYSLQGKSTDTQYF TGCAGTGCTAGTTACAGTCTACAGGGAAAATCCACAGATACGCAGTATTTT
TRBJ2-1 many - TRBV16 CASSLISNNVHEQFF TGTGCCAGCAGCCTTATTTCCAATAACGTGCATGAGCAGTTCTTC
TRBJ1-4 many TRBD1 TRBV25-1 CASSERTGSKEKLFF TGTGCCAGCAGTGAGCGGACAGGATCTAAGGAAAAACTGTTTTTT
TRBJ2-4 many TRBD1 TRBV4-2 CASSTGGQNIQYF TGTGCCAGCAGTACAGGGGGCCAAAACATTCAGTACTTC
TRBJ2-3 few - TRBV12-3/TRBV12-4 CASSLRQTTDTQYF TGTGCCAGCAGTTTACGACAGACCACAGATACGCAGTATTTT